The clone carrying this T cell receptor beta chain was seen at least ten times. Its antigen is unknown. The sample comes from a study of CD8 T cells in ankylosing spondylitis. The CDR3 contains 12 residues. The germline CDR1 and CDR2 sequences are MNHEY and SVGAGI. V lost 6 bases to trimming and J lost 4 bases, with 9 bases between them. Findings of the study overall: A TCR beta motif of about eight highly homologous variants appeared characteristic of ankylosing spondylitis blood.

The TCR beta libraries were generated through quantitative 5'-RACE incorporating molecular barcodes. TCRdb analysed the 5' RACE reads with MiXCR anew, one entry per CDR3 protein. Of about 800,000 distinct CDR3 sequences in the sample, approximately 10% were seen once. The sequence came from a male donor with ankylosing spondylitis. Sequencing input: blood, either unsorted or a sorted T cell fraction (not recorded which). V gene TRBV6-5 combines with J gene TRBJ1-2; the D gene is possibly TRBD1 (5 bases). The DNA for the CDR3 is TGTGCCAGCAGGGGGACCGTCTATGGCTACACCTTC. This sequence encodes CASRGTVYGYTF.